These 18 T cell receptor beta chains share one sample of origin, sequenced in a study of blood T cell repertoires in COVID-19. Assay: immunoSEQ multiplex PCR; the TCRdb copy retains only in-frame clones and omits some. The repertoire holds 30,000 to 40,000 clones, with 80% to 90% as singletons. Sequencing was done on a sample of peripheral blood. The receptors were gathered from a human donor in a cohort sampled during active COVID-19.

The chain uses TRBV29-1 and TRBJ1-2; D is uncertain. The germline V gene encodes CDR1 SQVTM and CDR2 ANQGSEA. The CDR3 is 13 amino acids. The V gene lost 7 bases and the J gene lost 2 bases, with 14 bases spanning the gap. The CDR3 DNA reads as TGCAGCGCCGAGGATAGGAAGAACTATGGCTACACCTTC. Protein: CSAEDRKNYGYTF.

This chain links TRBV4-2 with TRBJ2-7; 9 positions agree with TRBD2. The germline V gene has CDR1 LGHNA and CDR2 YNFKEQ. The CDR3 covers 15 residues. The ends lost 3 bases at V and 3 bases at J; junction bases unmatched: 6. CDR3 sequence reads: CASSHPDSGGYEQYF. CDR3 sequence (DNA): TGTGCCAGCAGCCACCCCGATAGCGGGGGCTACGAGCAGTACTTC.

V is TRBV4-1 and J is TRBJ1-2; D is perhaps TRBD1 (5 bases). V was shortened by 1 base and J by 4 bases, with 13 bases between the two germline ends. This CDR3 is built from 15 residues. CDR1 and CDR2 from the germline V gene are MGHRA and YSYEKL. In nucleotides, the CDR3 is TGCGCCAGCAGCCAAGTCGACAGAACCCCCTATGGCTACACCTTC. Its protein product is CASSQVDRTPYGYTF.

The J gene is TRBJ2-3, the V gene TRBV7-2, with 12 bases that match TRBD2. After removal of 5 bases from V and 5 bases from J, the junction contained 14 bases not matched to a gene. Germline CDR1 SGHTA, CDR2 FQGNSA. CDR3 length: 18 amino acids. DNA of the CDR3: TGTGCCAGCAGCACTAGGCCGGCTAGCGGGGGGGCGAGAGATACGCAGTATTTT. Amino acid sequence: CASSTRPASGGARDTQYF.

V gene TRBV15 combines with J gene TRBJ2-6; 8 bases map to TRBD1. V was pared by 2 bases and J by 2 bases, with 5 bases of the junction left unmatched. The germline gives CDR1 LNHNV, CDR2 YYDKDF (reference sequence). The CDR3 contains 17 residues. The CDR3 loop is CATSRSQDRAGANVLTF. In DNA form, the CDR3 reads TGTGCCACCAGCAGATCCCAGGACAGGGCTGGGGCCAACGTCCTGACTTTC. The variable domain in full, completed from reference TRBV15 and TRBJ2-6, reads DAMVIQNPRYQVTQFGKPVTLSCSQTLNHNVMYWYQQKSSQAPKLLFHYYDKDFNNEADTPDNFQSRRPNTSFCFLDIRSPGLGDTAMYLCATSRSQDRAGANVLTFGAGSRLTVL.

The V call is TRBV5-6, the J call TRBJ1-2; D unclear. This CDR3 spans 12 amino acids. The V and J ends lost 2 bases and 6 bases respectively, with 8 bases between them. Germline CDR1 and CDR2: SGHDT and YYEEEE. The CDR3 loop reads CASSFRDNGYTF. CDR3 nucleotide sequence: TGTGCCAGCAGCTTTCGGGATAATGGCTACACCTTC.

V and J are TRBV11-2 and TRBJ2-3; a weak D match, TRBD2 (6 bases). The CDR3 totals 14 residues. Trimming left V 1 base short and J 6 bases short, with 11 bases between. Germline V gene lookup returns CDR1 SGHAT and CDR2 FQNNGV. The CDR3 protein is CASSLGTTRDTQYF. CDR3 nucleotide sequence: TGTGCCAGCAGCTTAGGGACTACTAGGGATACGCAGTATTTT.

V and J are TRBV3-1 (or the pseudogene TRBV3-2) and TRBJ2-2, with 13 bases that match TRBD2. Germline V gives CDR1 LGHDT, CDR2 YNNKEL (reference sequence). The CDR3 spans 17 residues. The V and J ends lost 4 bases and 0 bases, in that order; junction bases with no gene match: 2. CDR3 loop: CASSPTSGGANTGELFF. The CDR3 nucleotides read TGTGCCAGCAGCCCCACTAGCGGGGGGGCGAACACCGGGGAGCTGTTTTTT.

The CDR3 spells CASSHGQGTVVVGYTF. The DNA of the CDR3 is TGTGCCAGCAGTCACGGACAGGGAACTGTCGTTGTGGGCTACACCTTC. This chain connects TRBV5-4 to TRBJ1-2, with 8 bases fitting TRBD1. The CDR3 is 16 residues long. Germline V gives CDR1 SGHNT, CDR2 YYREEE (reference sequence). V trimming: 5 bases; J trimming: 8 bases; junction bases outside the gene matches: 17. The full variable domain, its missing parts supplied by reference TRBV5-4 and TRBJ1-2, is ETGVTQSPTHLIKTRGQQVTLRCSSQSGHNTVSWYQQALGQGPQFIFQYYREEENGRGNFPPRFSGLQFPNYSSELNVNALELDDSALYLCASSHGQGTVVVGYTFGSGTRLTVV.

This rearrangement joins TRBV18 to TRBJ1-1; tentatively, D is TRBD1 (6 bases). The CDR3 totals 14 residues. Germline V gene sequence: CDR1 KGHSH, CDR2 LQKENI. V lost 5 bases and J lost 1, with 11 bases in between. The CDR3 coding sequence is TGTGCCAGCTCATCCTGGACAGAGAACACTGAAGCTTTCTTT. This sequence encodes CASSSWTENTEAFF.

Here the CDR3 reads CASSFTTGQTDTQYF. Here the CDR3 DNA reads TGCGCCAGCAGCTTCACTACAGGGCAGACAGATACGCAGTATTTT. The chain has TRBV5-1 and TRBJ2-3, with D perhaps TRBD1 (6 bases). Germline V lookup: CDR1 SGHRS, CDR2 YFSETQ. The CDR3 covers 15 residues. Deletions cut 2 bases from V and 3 bases from J, with 13 bases between.

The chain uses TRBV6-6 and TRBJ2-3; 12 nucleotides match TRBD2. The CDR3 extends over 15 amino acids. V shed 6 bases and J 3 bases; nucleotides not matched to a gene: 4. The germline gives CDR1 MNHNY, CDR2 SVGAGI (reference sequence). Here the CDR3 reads CASSLLAGGTDTQYF. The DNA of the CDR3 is TGTGCCAGCAGCCTACTAGCGGGGGGTACAGATACGCAGTATTTT.

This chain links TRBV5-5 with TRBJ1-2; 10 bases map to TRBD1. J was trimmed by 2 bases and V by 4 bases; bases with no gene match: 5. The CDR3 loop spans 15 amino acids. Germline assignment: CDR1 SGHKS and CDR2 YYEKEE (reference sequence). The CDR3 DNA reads TGTGCCAGCAGCCATCCGGGACAGGGGAACTATGGCTACACCTTC. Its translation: CASSHPGQGNYGYTF. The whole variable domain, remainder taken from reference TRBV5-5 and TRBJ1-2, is DAGVTQSPTHLIKTRGQQVTLRCSPISGHKSVSWYQQVLGQGPQFIFQYYEKEERGRGNFPDRFSARQFPNYSSELNVNALLLGDSALYLCASSHPGQGNYGYTFGSGTRLTVV.

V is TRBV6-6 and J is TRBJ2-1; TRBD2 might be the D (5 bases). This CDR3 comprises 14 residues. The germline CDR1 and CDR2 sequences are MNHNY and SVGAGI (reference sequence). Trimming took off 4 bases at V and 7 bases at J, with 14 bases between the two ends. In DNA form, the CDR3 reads TGTGCCAGCAGTTCCCTGGCAGGCGGGAATGAGCAGTTCTTC. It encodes CASSSLAGGNEQFF.

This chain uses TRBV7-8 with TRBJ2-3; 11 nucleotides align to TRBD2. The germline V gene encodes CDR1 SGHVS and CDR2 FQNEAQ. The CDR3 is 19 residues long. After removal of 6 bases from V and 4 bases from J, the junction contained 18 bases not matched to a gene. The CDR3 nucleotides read TGTGCCAGCAGACCCGGAGGGGTAGCGGGGGGGCGAATCGCAGATACGCAGTATTTT. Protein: CASRPGGVAGGRIADTQYF. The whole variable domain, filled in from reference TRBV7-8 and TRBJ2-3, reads GAGVSQSPRYKVAKRGQDVALRCDPISGHVSLFWYQQALGQGPEFLTYFQNEAQLDKSGLPSDRFFAERPEGSVSTLKIQRTQQEDSAVYLCASRPGGVAGGRIADTQYFGPGTRLTVL.

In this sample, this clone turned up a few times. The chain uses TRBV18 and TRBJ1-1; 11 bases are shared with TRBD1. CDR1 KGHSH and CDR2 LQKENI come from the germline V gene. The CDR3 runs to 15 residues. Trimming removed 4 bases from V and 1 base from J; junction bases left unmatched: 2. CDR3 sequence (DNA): TGTGCCAGCTCACTCGGACAGGGGGCGAACACTGAAGCTTTCTTT. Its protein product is CASSLGQGANTEAFF.

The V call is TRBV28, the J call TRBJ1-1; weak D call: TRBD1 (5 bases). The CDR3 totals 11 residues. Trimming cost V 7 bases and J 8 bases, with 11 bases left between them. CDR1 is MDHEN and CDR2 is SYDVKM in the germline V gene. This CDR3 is CASTLRQEAFF. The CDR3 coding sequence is TGTGCCAGCACTTTGAGACAGGAAGCTTTCTTT.

The CDR3 sequence: CAISESEGRGNYGYTF. In DNA form, the CDR3 reads TGTGCCATCAGTGAGTCTGAAGGCAGGGGTAACTATGGCTACACCTTC. The genes are TRBV10-3 and TRBJ1-2; TRBD1 is a possible D gene (6 bases). Trimming removed 0 bases at V and 1 base at J, with 12 bases between. The germline V gene has CDR1 ENHRY and CDR2 SYGVKD. The CDR3 loop spans 16 amino acids.